The 11 T cell receptor beta chains below were found in one sample sequenced in a study of T cells in Graves' hyperthyroidism and ophthalmopathy. RNA transcripts were the template for amplifying TCR beta CDR3 regions. TCR CDR3 regions were first amplified by RT-PCR with HTBI primers. TCRdb fed the multiplex PCR reads into MiXCR, producing one record per CDR3 protein. The sample includes about 570,000 distinct CDR3 sequences, about 15% of them seen just once. Sequencing used blood. The receptors here all came from a woman aged 40 to 50 with Graves' hyperthyroidism.

The chain is built from TRBV14 and TRBJ2-7; 7 bases agree with TRBD1. V lost 4 bases and J lost 2; bases outside the gene matches: 11. CDR1 and CDR2 from the germline V gene are SGHDN and FVKESK. This CDR3 comprises 16 residues. The DNA of the CDR3 is TGTGCCAGCAGCCCTCTCCCGGGACAGAGAACCTACGAGCAGTACTTC. It encodes CASSPLPGQRTYEQYF.

In this sample, this clonotype turned up many times. The gene calls are TRBV6-1 and TRBJ2-5; 13 bases agree with TRBD2. CDR3 length: 15 amino acids. Germline CDR1 reads MNHNS; CDR2 reads SASEGT. V dropped 5 bases and J dropped 5; count of bases not matched to a gene: 5. The CDR3 loop is CASSTRTSGSETQYF. The CDR3, as DNA: TGTGCCAGCAGTACACGGACTAGCGGGAGTGAGACCCAGTACTTC.

This clonotype was observed a few times. The chain uses TRBV5-1 and TRBJ2-1; TRBD2 matches at 10 bases. The V and J ends lost 5 bases and 6 bases, in that order; junction bases with no gene match: 8. Germline values: CDR1 SGHRS, CDR2 YFSETQ. The CDR3 covers 15 residues. In DNA, the CDR3 is TGCGCCAGCAGTCCTCTAGCGGGAGATGCCAATGAGCAGTTCTTC. Translating gives CASSPLAGDANEQFF.

At least ten counts were recorded for this clonotype. This chain connects TRBV30 to TRBJ1-1; D is ambiguous. The CDR3 length is 11 residues. V gave up 5 bases and J gave up 6 bases, with 10 bases separating them. Germline V CDR1 and CDR2: GTSNPN, SVGIG (reference sequence). Here the CDR3 DNA reads TGTGCCTGGCAGGAGGTGGCTGAAGCTTTCTTT. Its translation: CAWQEVAEAFF. Together with reference TRBV30 and TRBJ1-1, the CDR3 gives the full variable domain: SQTIHQWPATLVQPVGSPLSLECTVEGTSNPNLYWYRQAAGRGLQLLFYSVGIGQISSEVPQNLSASRPQDRQFILSSKKLLLSDSGFYLCAWQEVAEAFFGQGTRLTVV.

This clonotype was observed a handful of times. V is TRBV5-4 and J is TRBJ2-3; 9 bases align to TRBD1. J was trimmed by 2 bases and V by 4 bases; bases with no gene match: 8. In germline, CDR1 is SGHNT, CDR2 YYREEE (reference sequence). CDR3 length equals 16 residues. The CDR3 sequence is CASSRRGQGSTDTQYF. The CDR3 DNA reads as TGTGCCAGCAGCCGACGGGGACAGGGCTCCACAGATACGCAGTATTTT. Complete variable domain (other parts from reference TRBV5-4 and TRBJ2-3): ETGVTQSPTHLIKTRGQQVTLRCSSQSGHNTVSWYQQALGQGPQFIFQYYREEENGRGNFPPRFSGLQFPNYSSELNVNALELDDSALYLCASSRRGQGSTDTQYFGPGTRLTVL.

The CDR3 region is CASSDSGFSGNTIYF. The DNA for the CDR3 is TGTGCCAGCAGCGATTCGGGATTCTCTGGAAACACCATATATTTT. The chain couples TRBV9 to TRBJ1-3, with D uncertain. The ends were cut back, 3 bases at V and 0 bases at J, with 10 bases in the middle. Looked up from germline, CDR1 is SGDLS and CDR2 is YYNGEE. The CDR3 loop spans 15 amino acids.

This clonotype was counted many times. The J gene is TRBJ2-2, the V gene TRBV11-2, with D hard to call. V lost 3 bases, J lost 5 bases, and 10 bases lay in between. This CDR3 contains 14 residues. Germline lookup yields CDR1 SGHAT and CDR2 FQNNGV. CDR3 loop: CASSFSAQTGELFF. The CDR3 bases are TGTGCCAGCAGCTTTTCGGCGCAGACCGGGGAGCTGTTTTTT.

The table lists this clonotype with a few counts. A much larger clonotype is one base distant, so this may be a read error. The chain joins TRBV30 to TRBJ2-7, with 10 bases identical to TRBD1. In germline, CDR1 is GTSNPN, CDR2 SVGIG (reference sequence). CDR3 length: 14 amino acids. CDR3 region: CAWTSGTGAYGQYF. In DNA form, the CDR3 reads TGTGCCTGGACGAGCGGGACAGGGGCCTACGGGCAGTACTTC.

This clonotype was counted between two and nine times. The V gene is TRBV12-3 or TRBV12-4, the J gene TRBJ2-1; 10 nucleotides align to TRBD2. V lost 5 bases to trimming and J lost 0 bases; unmatched junction nucleotides: 10. The length of the CDR3 is 18 residues. Written as DNA, the CDR3 is TGTGCCAGCAGTGGACTAGCGGAGGGAAGAAGCTCCTACAATGAGCAGTTCTTC. It encodes CASSGLAEGRSSYNEQFF.

In its sample, this clonotype was seen many times. The J gene is TRBJ2-7, the V gene TRBV20-1, with D possibly TRBD1 on 5 matching bases. Trimming took 3 bases from V and 3 from J, leaving 15 bases between them. This CDR3 contains 14 residues. CDR1 and CDR2 from the germline V gene are DFQATT and SNEGSKA (reference sequence). The CDR3 region has the DNA TGCAGTGCTAGTGCTACAGGTGCAAACTACGAGCAGTACTTC. It yields the protein CSASATGANYEQYF.

The chain uses TRBV5-5 and TRBJ2-3; 15 bases line up with TRBD2. The length of the CDR3 is 18 residues. Germline CDR1 SGHKS, CDR2 YYEKEE (reference sequence). Unmatched junction bases numbered 6, after V lost 4 bases and J lost 0 bases. The DNA for the CDR3 is TGTGCCAGCAGCCCCGGGACTAGCGGGAGGCCCAGCACAGATACGCAGTATTTT. This gives the protein CASSPGTSGRPSTDTQYF.